The rows below give T cell receptor beta chains drawn from one sample of a study of CD8 T cells in ankylosing spondylitis. MiXCR, applied by TCRdb to the 5' RACE reads, yields one record per CDR3 protein. The sample carries about 250,000 distinct CDR3 sequences, approximately 10% recorded once. Specimen: blood, either unsorted or a sorted T cell fraction (not recorded which). Every receptor here comes from a male donor with ankylosing spondylitis or in good health (not recorded which). The CDR3 runs from the conserved cysteine through the conserved F or W. D genes are given only for firm matches. A row's size may be missing; if present it is once, few, many or a size class.

D,J,size,V,DNA,CDR3
TRBD1,TRBJ1-6,many,TRBV13,TGTGCCAGCAGCTTAGGAGACAGGGGCAGCTCACCCCTCCACTTT,CASSLGDRGSSPLHF
TRBD1,TRBJ2-7,many,TRBV7-9,TGTGCCAGCAGCTTAGTGGGACAGGATGACGAGCAGTACTTC,CASSLVGQDDEQYF
.,TRBJ2-6,.,TRBV2,TGTGCCAGCAAAGGGCTGGGTGGAGCCAACGTCCTGACTTTC,CASKGLGGANVLTF
.,TRBJ1-1,.,TRBV3-1,TGTGCCAGCAGCCAAGGGCCGGCAAGGAACACTGAAGCTTTCTTT,CASSQGPARNTEAFF
.,TRBJ2-2,few,TRBV6-6,TGTGCCAGCAGCAACCCCAGAGCCGGGGAGCTGTTTTTT,CASSNPRAGELFF
.,TRBJ1-2,.,TRBV7-9,TGTGCCAGCAGCTTACCTGACAGTCTCTATGGCTACACCTTC,CASSLPDSLYGYTF
TRBD2,TRBJ2-3,many,TRBV12-3/TRBV12-4,TGTGCCAGCAGTGGGGAGGGCCCCACAGATACGCAGTATTTT,CASSGEGPTDTQYF
TRBD2,TRBJ2-2,many,TRBV4-1,TGCGCCAGCAGACTCGGACTAGCGGGAGGTACAGGAGGGACCGGGGAGCTGTTTTTT,CASRLGLAGGTGGTGELFF
TRBD1,TRBJ2-1,many,TRBV7-2,TGTGCCAGCAGCACCCGCAGGGGGCTGGTCAATGAGCAGTTCTTC,CASSTRRGLVNEQFF
.,TRBJ2-1,many,TRBV7-8,TGTGCCACCTTCTCCGGGACCCGTAAATCCTATGAGCAGTTCTTC,CATFSGTRKSYEQFF
.,TRBJ2-1,many,TRBV10-1,TGCGCCAGCAGTGAACCCGGGAGCTCCTACAATGAGCAGTTCTTC,CASSEPGSSYNEQFF
.,TRBJ1-2,.,TRBV29-1,TGCAGCGTTGTTTCAGTAAATCGTGGGTCCGTTGTCTATGGCTACACCTTC,CSVVSVNRGSVVYGYTF
TRBD1,TRBJ1-5,many,TRBV2,TGTGCCAGCAGGACTAACAGGGGTCATCAGCCCCAGCATTTT,CASRTNRGHQPQHF
TRBD1,TRBJ1-2,few,TRBV6-5,TGTGCCGCCTCCAGGGGGACCTATGGCTACACCTTC,CAASRGTYGYTF
.,TRBJ1-1,.,TRBV4-2,TGTGCCAGCAGCCAAGATACAGGGTGGTACACTGAAGCTTTCTTT,CASSQDTGWYTEAFF
.,TRBJ1-3,.,TRBV7-2,TGTGCCAGCAGCGTGTCCGGGACTCACTCTGGAAACACCATATATTTT,CASSVSGTHSGNTIYF
.,TRBJ2-1,many,TRBV7-6,TGTGCCAGCAGCCCCGGTATCAATGAGCAGTTCTTC,CASSPGINEQFF
.,TRBJ2-7,many,TRBV6-1,TGTGCCAGCGGACTCTACACCTCCTCCTACGAGCAGTACTTC,CASGLYTSSYEQYF
.,TRBJ2-2,many,TRBV4-2,TGTGCCAGCAGCGCTAGGGGTAGAGCCGGGGAGCTGTTTTTT,CASSARGRAGELFF
TRBD1,TRBJ1-1,many,TRBV29-1,TGCAGCGTCGACAGGGAGGTCGGCCCTGAAGCTTTCTTT,CSVDREVGPEAFF
TRBD2,TRBJ2-1,few,TRBV7-2,TGTGCCAGCAGCCCGTGGACTAGAAACCATGAGCAGTTCTTC,CASSPWTRNHEQFF
TRBD2,TRBJ2-5,many,TRBV4-1,TGCGCCAGCAGCCAAGATGCTAGCGGGGACGAGACCCAGTACTTC,CASSQDASGDETQYF
.,TRBJ1-1,few,TRBV5-5,TGTGCCAGCAGCCTCCCCACCGACACTGAAGCTTTCTTT,CASSLPTDTEAFF
.,TRBJ2-3,few,TRBV20-1,TGCAGCATCCGGGACTCGAGCACAGATACGCAGTATTTT,CSIRDSSTDTQYF
TRBD1,TRBJ1-1,many,TRBV30,TGTGCCTGGAGTGTAACAGGGGCTAGTCGAGCTTTCTTT,CAWSVTGASRAFF
TRBD2,TRBJ2-3,few,TRBV11-2,TGTGCCAGCAGCCGCAGAAGACTGACTAGCGGGGGAAGTATAGATACGCAGTATTTT,CASSRRRLTSGGSIDTQYF
.,TRBJ1-5,many,TRBV25-1,TGTGCCAGCAGTGAATATAACCGGTGGTGGCGCTATAGCAATCAGCCCCAGCATTTT,CASSEYNRWWRYSNQPQHF
.,TRBJ1-5,few,TRBV21-1,TGTGCCAGCCCGCCGCTCGGGCGGACTAATCAGCCCCAGCATTTT,CASPPLGRTNQPQHF
TRBD1,TRBJ1-1,.,TRBV10-2,TGCGCCAGCAGTGGAGGAAGGACAGGGTTAAGCACTGAAGCTTTCTTT,CASSGGRTGLSTEAFF
.,TRBJ2-7,many,TRBV5-1,TGCGCCAGCAGCTTCGGCTACGAGCAGTACTTC,CASSFGYEQYF
TRBD1,TRBJ2-7,many,TRBV6-5,TGTGCCAGCAGTTACTCGATGAGGACAGGGTCTACCTACGAGCAGTACTTC,CASSYSMRTGSTYEQYF
.,TRBJ1-4,many,TRBV20-1,TGCAGTGGTCTCGAAGGAGAAAAACTGTTTTTT,CSGLEGEKLFF
.,TRBJ2-1,.,TRBV27,TGTGCCAGCAGTTTATCAGGACAGTCCTACAATGAGCAGTTCTTC,CASSLSGQSYNEQFF
TRBD1,TRBJ1-1,many,TRBV6-1,TGTGCCAGCAGCAGTAACCCGGACAGGGCCACTGAAGCTTTCTTT,CASSSNPDRATEAFF
.,TRBJ2-7,.,TRBV5-5,TGTGCCAGCAGCTTGGCCGACAACTCCTACGAGCAGTACTTC,CASSLADNSYEQYF
.,TRBJ2-7,many,TRBV5-1,TGCGCCAGCAGCTTGACCGACAGCCGCTCCTACGAGCAGTACTTC,CASSLTDSRSYEQYF
TRBD2,TRBJ2-7,once,TRBV2,TGTACCAGCAAGCGGGAGGTCGATTACGAGCAGTACTTC,CTSKREVDYEQYF
TRBD1,TRBJ1-5,many,TRBV6-1,TGTGCCAGCAGTAAAGGACAGGGAGTGGGTAGCAATCAGCCCCAGCATTTT,CASSKGQGVGSNQPQHF
.,TRBJ2-3,.,TRBV6-5,TGTGCCAGCAGTTACCGGCCCACCACAGATACGCAGTATTTT,CASSYRPTTDTQYF
TRBD2,TRBJ2-1,many,TRBV6-2/TRBV6-3,TGTGCCAGCAGTTACGGCGGGGGGGCCAGAGAGCAGTTCTTC,CASSYGGGAREQFF
.,TRBJ2-7,many,TRBV12-3/TRBV12-4,TGTGCCAGCAGTTTCAACCCGGGTACCTCGGCCTACGAGCAGTACTTC,CASSFNPGTSAYEQYF
.,TRBJ1-6,.,TRBV27,TGTGCCAGCAGTCCAAGGCCATTGAGCGGCGTTTCACCCCTCCACTTT,CASSPRPLSGVSPLHF
.,TRBJ2-7,.,TRBV6-2/TRBV6-3,TGTGCCAGCAGTTACTTCCGGGACAACAGGGAGCAGTACTTC,CASSYFRDNREQYF
.,TRBJ2-7,many,TRBV10-3,TGTGCCATCAGTGAATCCCTCGAGGGGCGAGGGGAGCAGTACTTC,CAISESLEGRGEQYF
TRBD2,TRBJ2-5,many,TRBV11-2,TGTGCCAGCAGCCCCGGACTAGCGGTATACCAAGAGACCCAGTACTTC,CASSPGLAVYQETQYF
TRBD1,TRBJ2-7,.,TRBV7-6,TGTGCCAGCAGCCGAAGCGGGGACAGGGTCTACGAGCAGTACTTC,CASSRSGDRVYEQYF
TRBD1,TRBJ2-7,many,TRBV7-6,TGTGCCAGGTCTCTTAGGGGACAGGAATCTCAAGCGTCCTACGAGCAGTACTTC,CARSLRGQESQASYEQYF
.,TRBJ2-3,many,TRBV5-1,TGCGCCAGCAGCCGTTACGGACAGCTCCTGGATACGCAGTATTTT,CASSRYGQLLDTQYF
.,TRBJ2-3,many,TRBV5-1,TGCGCCAGCAGCTTGGATCCAGCGGTGTGGCCAGATACGCAGTATTTT,CASSLDPAVWPDTQYF
.,TRBJ2-1,many,TRBV11-3,TGTGCCAGCAGCCTCGCATCCAGCTCCTACAATGAGCAGTTCTTC,CASSLASSSYNEQFF
.,TRBJ2-4,many,TRBV21-1,TGTGCCAGCAGCCCTCCGGCTAGCGGGCCCAACCGGCATTGGGACATTCAGTACTTC,CASSPPASGPNRHWDIQYF
TRBD2,TRBJ2-1,.,TRBV7-8,TGTGCCAGCAGCCAGCTAGCGGCCAGCTACAATGAGCAGTTCTTC,CASSQLAASYNEQFF
.,TRBJ2-2,many,TRBV12-2,TGTGCAAGTCGCTCCGACTGCCTCACTAGCGCCTTTAACACCGGGGAGCTGTTTTTT,CASRSDCLTSAFNTGELFF
TRBD1,TRBJ1-1,many,TRBV9,TGTGCCAGCAGCTCAGGGGGAAGGAACACTGAAGCTTTCTTT,CASSSGGRNTEAFF
.,TRBJ1-5,many,TRBV7-9,TGTGCCAGCAGCCCACAGGGTCAGCCCCAGCATTTT,CASSPQGQPQHF
TRBD2,TRBJ2-5,many,TRBV20-1,TGCAGTGCTAGCTTAGCGGGCACCGGGGAAGAGACCCAGTACTTC,CSASLAGTGEETQYF